Listed here is a single T cell receptor (beta chain). Its specificity is not known. The sample belongs to a study of blood T cells in healthy people across ages. Regarding the study as a whole: Changes in expanded clonotypes were possibly confounded, as the CMV status of donors was unknown.

CDR1 MNHEY and CDR2 SVGEGT come from the germline V gene. Between the trimmed V and J ends, which lost 3 bases and 0 bases, there was a span of 7 bases. The CDR3 is 14 residues long. A second PCR, run for roughly 7 to 11 cycles, used a sample-barcoded 5' primer plus a J-beta primer mix. TCRdb itself ran the 5' RACE reads through MiXCR, one entry per CDR3 protein. The sample yields around 850,000 distinct CDR3 sequences, 30% to 45% seen once. The TCR originated in a man younger than 35 in good health. The chain has TRBV6-2 or TRBV6-3 and TRBJ2-3, with a possible D match to TRBD2 (6 bases). Sequenced: blood. CDR3 bases: TGTGCCAGCAGTTATCGGGGGAGCACAGATACGCAGTATTTT. This gives the protein CASSYRGSTDTQYF.